This T cell receptor beta chain was documented in a study of shared clonotypes between healthy human individuals. Across the whole study: Three plates each covered CD4 naive and memory; CD8 naive two, CD8 memory one.

CD45RO-negative cells were positively selected for CCR7, leaving out terminally differentiated effector memory CD45RA+ cells. The method was immunoSEQ multiplex PCR; TCRdb's version includes in-frame clones alone and lacks a portion of them. The sample contains 1.5 million to 2.5 million clones, just under 95% of which appear only once. The sample comprised naive CD8+ T cells sorted from blood. The receptor was isolated from a young man in good health.

CDR3 sequence: CASREEGGVGELFF. The CDR3 nucleotides read TGTGCCAGTAGAGAGGAGGGGGGTGTCGGGGAGCTGTTTTTT. The chain employs TRBV19 and TRBJ2-2; either TRBD1 or TRBD2 may fit D (6 bases each). From germline, CDR1 is LNHDA and CDR2 SQIVND (reference sequence). CDR3 size: 14 residues. V was trimmed by 6 bases and J by 7 bases, leaving 15 bases between them.